The rows below give T cell receptor beta chains drawn from one sample of a study of T-cell memory formation after mild COVID-19. Each CDR3 protein gets one entry after TCRdb re-called the 5' RACE reads with MiXCR. In the table there are roughly 51,000 distinct CDR3 sequences, approximately 7.6% of which are singletons. The sequencing sample was made of PBMCs or a T cell subset sorted from them (not recorded which). All receptors derive from a man aged 18-30 years who had mild COVID-19 (a few samples of this study predate the infection). Cell type and time point are not known. The CDR3 runs from the conserved cysteine through the conserved F or W. Each record gives: clone size, D gene, V gene, J gene, CDR3 protein, CDR3 DNA. D genes are given only for firm matches. Size tells how often a clone was seen (once, few, many) or the class of an expanded clone, and some rows leave it out.

many	TRBD1	TRBV7-9	TRBJ2-5	CASSRTGVETQYF	TGTGCCAGCAGCCGCACAGGGGTAGAGACCCAGTACTTC
medium-sized	TRBD2	TRBV5-1	TRBJ2-1	CASSRQTSGGADEQFF	TGCGCCAGCAGCCGGCAAACTAGCGGGGGGGCAGATGAGCAGTTCTTC
many	NA	TRBV4-3	TRBJ1-4	CASSQEWGGSSNEKLFF	TGCGCCAGCAGCCAAGAGTGGGGGGGCTCGTCTAATGAAAAACTGTTTTTT
many	TRBD2	TRBV6-2/TRBV6-3	TRBJ2-5	CASSLEDPLAATQYF	TGTGCCAGCAGTCTCGAGGACCCGCTAGCGGCGACCCAGTACTTC
many	NA	TRBV20-1	TRBJ1-5	CSAILIGRNQPQHF	TGCAGTGCTATCCTCATCGGGAGGAATCAGCCCCAGCATTTT
few	NA	TRBV7-2	TRBJ1-2	CASSPTRDDYGYTF	TGTGCCAGCAGCCCGACCAGGGACGACTATGGCTACACCTTC
few	TRBD2	TRBV29-1	TRBJ2-1	CSVSGGAIEQFF	TGCAGCGTTAGCGGGGGGGCGATTGAGCAGTTCTTC
few	NA	TRBV7-2	TRBJ2-3	CASSLAGGVRNTQYF	TGTGCCAGCAGCTTAGCCGGCGGAGTCCGGAATACGCAGTATTTT
many	NA	TRBV5-1	TRBJ1-2	CASSLSGNCF	TGCGCCAGCAGCTTATCAGGGAACTGCTTC
NA	TRBD1	TRBV11-1	TRBJ2-4	CASSRGGGTGTQMGNIQYF	TGTGCCAGCAGCCGCGGTGGTGGGACAGGGACACAAATGGGGAACATTCAGTACTTC
NA	NA	TRBV6-1	TRBJ1-5	CASSEADKQPQHF	TGTGCCAGCAGTGAAGCGGACAAACAGCCCCAGCATTTT
many	NA	TRBV5-1	TRBJ2-2	CASSLFQGSTGELFF	TGCGCCAGCAGTCTATTCCAGGGGTCCACCGGGGAGCTGTTTTTT
NA	NA	TRBV10-3	TRBJ1-2	CAIPSPGYGYTF	TGTGCCATCCCTAGCCCGGGGTATGGCTACACCTTC
many	NA	TRBV7-8	TRBJ2-1	CASSIGRYNEQFF	TGTGCCAGCAGCATTGGGAGGTACAATGAGCAGTTCTTC
NA	NA	TRBV7-2	TRBJ1-3	CASSFSGVGNTIYF	TGTGCCAGCAGCTTTTCAGGGGTCGGAAACACCATATATTTT
many	TRBD1	TRBV7-2	TRBJ2-2	CASAKGAGTGELFF	TGTGCCAGCGCCAAGGGGGCCGGCACCGGGGAGCTGTTTTTT
medium-sized	TRBD1	TRBV7-2	TRBJ2-6	CASSSEGAGITSGANVLTF	TGTGCCAGCAGCTCAGAGGGGGCAGGGATCACTTCTGGGGCCAACGTCCTGACTTTC
NA	NA	TRBV19	TRBJ2-5	CASSILRDSETQYF	TGTGCCAGTAGTATCCTCCGGGACTCGGAGACCCAGTACTTC
NA	NA	TRBV5-6	TRBJ1-6	CASSYRTWGSYNSPLHF	TGTGCCAGCAGCTACAGGACCTGGGGATCCTATAATTCACCCCTCCACTTT
few	TRBD1	TRBV9	TRBJ2-5	CASSLGTGGLETQYF	TGTGCCAGCAGCCTTGGGACAGGGGGTTTAGAGACCCAGTACTTC
many	NA	TRBV7-2	TRBJ1-6	CASSLFPRDSPLHF	TGTGCCAGCAGCTTATTCCCCAGGGACTCACCCCTCCACTTT
NA	NA	TRBV9	TRBJ1-4	CASSVDKGRREKLFF	TGTGCCAGCAGCGTAGATAAGGGACGGAGGGAAAAACTGTTTTTT
many	NA	TRBV25-1	TRBJ1-2	CASSETANYGYTF	TGTGCCAGCAGTGAAACAGCCAACTATGGCTACACCTTC
medium-sized	TRBD1	TRBV5-6	TRBJ2-3	CASSLLTGALGDTQYF	TGTGCCAGCAGCCTTCTGACAGGGGCACTGGGAGATACGCAGTATTTT
many	NA	TRBV7-9	TRBJ2-3	CASSLRGFVPDTQYF	TGTGCCAGCAGCTTACGGGGTTTCGTGCCAGATACGCAGTATTTT
NA	NA	TRBV20-1	TRBJ1-2	CSANRFGYTF	TGCAGTGCCAACAGGTTTGGCTACACCTTC
many	NA	TRBV5-1	TRBJ2-5	CASSLLSSALETQYF	TGCGCCAGCAGCTTGTTGTCTAGCGCTCTCGAGACCCAGTACTTC
medium-sized	NA	TRBV20-1	TRBJ2-3	CSASGEYYGTDTQYF	TGCAGTGCTAGCGGGGAGTATTACGGGACAGATACGCAGTATTTT
few	NA	TRBV12-3/TRBV12-4	TRBJ2-6	CASSLKKGANVLTF	TGTGCCAGCAGTTTGAAGAAGGGGGCCAACGTCCTGACTTTC
NA	TRBD1	TRBV6-1	TRBJ2-5	CASSDWTGGEETQYF	TGTGCCAGCAGTGATTGGACAGGGGGCGAAGAGACCCAGTACTTC
few	NA	TRBV7-8	TRBJ1-6	CASSPMGGRNSPLHF	TGTGCCAGCAGCCCGATGGGGGGAAGGAATTCACCCCTCCACTTT
many	TRBD1	TRBV5-6	TRBJ2-3	CASRTTGISADTQYF	TGTGCCAGCAGAACGACAGGGATCTCCGCAGATACGCAGTATTTT
few	NA	TRBV5-1	TRBJ2-7	CASSSRVTEQYF	TGCGCCAGCAGCTCTCGGGTCACCGAGCAGTACTTC
NA	TRBD2	TRBV10-3	TRBJ2-1	CAIESSGGEKFF	TGTGCCATCGAGTCTAGCGGGGGTGAGAAGTTCTTC
many	NA	TRBV27	TRBJ2-5	CASAPNQGLETQYF	TGTGCCAGCGCTCCCAATCAGGGGTTAGAGACCCAGTACTTC
few	TRBD1	TRBV3-1	TRBJ2-7	CASSQERGQAYEQYF	TGTGCCAGCAGCCAAGAAAGGGGACAGGCCTACGAGCAGTACTTC
NA	NA	TRBV28	TRBJ1-2	CASSLQVSNYGYTF	TGTGCCAGCAGTTTGCAGGTCTCCAACTATGGCTACACCTTC
few	NA	TRBV2	TRBJ2-3	CASSRHSRTSTDTQYF	TGTGCCAGCAGTAGGCACAGTCGAACTAGCACAGATACGCAGTATTTT
many	NA	TRBV7-2	TRBJ2-3	CASSPGLLTDTQYF	TGTGCCAGCAGCCCTGGACTGCTCACAGATACGCAGTATTTT
many	NA	TRBV3-1	TRBJ2-3	CASSQARGTDTQYF	TGTGCCAGCAGCCAAGCGCGGGGCACAGATACGCAGTATTTT